The 3 T cell receptor beta chains below all came from one sample that was sequenced in a study of technical replicates of blood from several donors. Assay: immunoSEQ multiplex PCR; the TCRdb copy retains only in-frame clones and omits some. The table has just over 55,000 clones, 85% to 95% seen once. The sequenced material came from PBMCs. These TCRs come from a human donor in good health. Some clones in this sample may be carry-over from other donors' samples.

This chain links TRBV7-9 with TRBJ2-5, with no clear D. This CDR3 is 14 amino acids long. Germline assignment: CDR1 SEHNR and CDR2 FQNEAQ (reference sequence). The V gene lost 3 bases and the J gene lost 5 bases, with 13 bases spanning the gap. The CDR3: CASSFAPRAETQYF. CDR3 DNA sequence: TGTGCCAGCAGCTTTGCCCCCCGAGCGGAGACCCAGTACTTC. Drawing the rest from reference TRBV7-9 and TRBJ2-5, the complete variable domain is DTGVSQNPRHKITKRGQNVTFRCDPISEHNRLYWYRQTLGQGPEFLTYFQNEAQLEKSRLLSDRFSAERPKGSFSTLEIQRTEQGDSAMYLCASSFAPRAETQYFGPGTRLLVL.

This chain uses TRBV6-5 with TRBJ1-1, with D perhaps matching TRBD1 (5 bases). From germline, CDR1 is MNHEY and CDR2 SVGAGI. V was trimmed by 6 bases and J by 4 bases, leaving 15 bases between them. The CDR3 has 14 amino acids. CDR3 residues: CASSRLGGGTEAFF. In DNA, the CDR3 is TGTGCCAGCAGCCGCTTGGGGGGGGGCACTGAAGCTTTCTTT.

This chain joins TRBV5-3 and TRBJ1-2; 7 nucleotides agree with TRBD1. TRBV5-3 is identified as an open reading frame with a role that is uncertain. V trimming: 6 bases; J trimming: 2 bases; junction bases outside the gene matches: 10. The length of the CDR3 is 15 residues. CDR3 DNA sequence: TGTGCCAGAATACAGGGGCGGAAAGCGAACTATGGCTACACCTTC. Protein sequence: CARIQGRKANYGYTF.